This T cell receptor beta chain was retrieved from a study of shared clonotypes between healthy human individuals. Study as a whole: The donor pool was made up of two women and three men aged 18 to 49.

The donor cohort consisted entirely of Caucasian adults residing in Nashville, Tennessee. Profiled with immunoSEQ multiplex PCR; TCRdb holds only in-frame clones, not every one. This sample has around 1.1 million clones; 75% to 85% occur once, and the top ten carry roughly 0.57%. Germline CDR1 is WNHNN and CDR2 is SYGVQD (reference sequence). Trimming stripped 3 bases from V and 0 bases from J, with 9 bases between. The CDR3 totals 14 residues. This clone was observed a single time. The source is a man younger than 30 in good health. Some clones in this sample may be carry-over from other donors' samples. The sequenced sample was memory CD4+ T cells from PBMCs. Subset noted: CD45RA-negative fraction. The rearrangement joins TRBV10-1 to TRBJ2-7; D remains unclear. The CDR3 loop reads CASSEWASSYEQYF. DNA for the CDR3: TGCGCCAGCAGTGAATGGGCGAGCTCCTACGAGCAGTACTTC.